This T cell receptor (beta chain) was recorded in a study of T cells in localized non-small cell lung cancer. V lost 2 bases and J lost 5, with 12 bases in between. The CDR3 consists of 14 residues. The germline V gene encodes CDR1 SGHTA and CDR2 FQGTGA. Generated by immunoSEQ multiplex PCR, the TCRdb table keeps only in-frame clones and is missing some. Here the sample spans 30,000 to 35,000 clones, about nine tenths being singletons. The chain employs TRBV7-3 and TRBJ2-5, with D perhaps TRBD2 (6 bases). Sample: peripheral blood, taken before any cancer treatment. This clonotype was sampled from a female donor aged 60 or older with stage I lung adenocarcinoma. The DNA of the CDR3 is TGTGCCAGCAGCTTAGGAGGGTCGGGGGAGACCCAGTACTTC. It translates to CASSLGGSGETQYF.